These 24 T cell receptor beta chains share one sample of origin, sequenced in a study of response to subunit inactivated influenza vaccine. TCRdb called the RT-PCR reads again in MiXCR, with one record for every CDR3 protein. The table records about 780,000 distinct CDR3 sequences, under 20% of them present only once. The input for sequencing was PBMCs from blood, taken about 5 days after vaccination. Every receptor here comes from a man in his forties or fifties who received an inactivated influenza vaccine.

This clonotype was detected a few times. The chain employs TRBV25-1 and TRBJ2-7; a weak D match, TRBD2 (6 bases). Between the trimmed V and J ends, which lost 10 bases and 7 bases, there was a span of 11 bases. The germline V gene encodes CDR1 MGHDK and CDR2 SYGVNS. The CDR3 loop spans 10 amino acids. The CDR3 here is CATNAGEQYF. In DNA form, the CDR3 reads TGTGCCACCAACGCGGGAGAGCAGTACTTC.

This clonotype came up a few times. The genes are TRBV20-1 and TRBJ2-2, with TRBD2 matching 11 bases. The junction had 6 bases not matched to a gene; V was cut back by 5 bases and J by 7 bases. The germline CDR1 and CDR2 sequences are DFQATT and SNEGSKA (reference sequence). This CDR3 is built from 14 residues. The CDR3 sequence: CSALTSGSGGELFF. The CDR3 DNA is TGCAGTGCTCTTACTAGCGGGAGCGGCGGGGAGCTGTTTTTT.

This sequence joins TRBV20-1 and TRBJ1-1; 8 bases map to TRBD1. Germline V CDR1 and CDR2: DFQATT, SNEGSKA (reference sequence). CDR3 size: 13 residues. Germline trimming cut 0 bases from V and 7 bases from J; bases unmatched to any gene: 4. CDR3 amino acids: CSARDGTGHEAFF. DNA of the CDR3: TGCAGTGCTAGAGATGGGACAGGTCATGAAGCTTTCTTT.

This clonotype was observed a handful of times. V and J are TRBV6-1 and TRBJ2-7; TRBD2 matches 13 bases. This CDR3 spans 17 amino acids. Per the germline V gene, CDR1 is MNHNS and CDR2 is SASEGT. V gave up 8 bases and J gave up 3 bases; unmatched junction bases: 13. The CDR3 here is CASVLGLAGDGVYEQYF. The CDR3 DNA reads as TGTGCCAGCGTATTAGGACTAGCGGGAGACGGTGTCTACGAGCAGTACTTC.

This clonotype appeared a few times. CDR3 in DNA: TGTGCCAGCAGCAGCAGCGGGACAGCTAGCAATCAGCCCCAGCATTTT. As protein: CASSSSGTASNQPQHF. The V gene is TRBV7-2, the J gene TRBJ1-5; 7 nucleotides match TRBD1. This CDR3 contains 16 residues. V gave up 5 bases and J gave up 0 bases; unmatched junction bases: 7. Germline assignment: CDR1 SGHTA and CDR2 FQGNSA. Based on the CDR3 plus reference TRBV7-2 and TRBJ1-5, the full variable domain is GAGVSQSPSNKVTEKGKDVELRCDPISGHTALYWYRQSLGQGLEFLIYFQGNSAPDKSGLPSDRFSAERTGGSVSTLTIQRTQQEDSAVYLCASSSSGTASNQPQHFGDGTRLSIL.

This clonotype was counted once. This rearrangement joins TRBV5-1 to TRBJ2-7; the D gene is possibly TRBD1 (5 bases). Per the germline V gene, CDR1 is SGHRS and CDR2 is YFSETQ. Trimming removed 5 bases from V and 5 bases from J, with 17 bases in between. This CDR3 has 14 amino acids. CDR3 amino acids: CASRVQGPGNEQYF. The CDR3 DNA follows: TGCGCCAGCAGAGTCCAGGGCCCCGGTAACGAGCAGTACTTC.

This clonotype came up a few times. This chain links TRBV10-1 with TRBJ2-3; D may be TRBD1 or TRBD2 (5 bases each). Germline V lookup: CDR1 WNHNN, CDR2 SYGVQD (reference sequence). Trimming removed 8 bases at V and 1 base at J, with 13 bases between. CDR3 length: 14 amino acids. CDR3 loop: CASQPGRGTDTQYF. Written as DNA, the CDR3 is TGCGCCAGCCAACCGGGACGGGGCACAGATACGCAGTATTTT.

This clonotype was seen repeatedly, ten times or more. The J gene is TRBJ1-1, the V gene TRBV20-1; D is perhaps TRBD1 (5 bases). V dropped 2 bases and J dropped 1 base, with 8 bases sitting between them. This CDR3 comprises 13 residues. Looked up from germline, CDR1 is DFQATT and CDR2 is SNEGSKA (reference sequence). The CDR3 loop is CSARIGQNTEAFF. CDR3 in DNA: TGCAGTGCTAGAATAGGACAGAACACTGAAGCTTTCTTT.

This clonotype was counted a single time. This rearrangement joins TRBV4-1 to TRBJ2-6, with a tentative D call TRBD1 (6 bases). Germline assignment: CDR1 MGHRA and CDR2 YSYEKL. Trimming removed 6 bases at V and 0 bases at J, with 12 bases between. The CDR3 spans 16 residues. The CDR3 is CASRMDSLSGANVLTF. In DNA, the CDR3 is TGCGCCAGCAGAATGGACAGTCTCTCTGGGGCCAACGTCCTGACTTTC.

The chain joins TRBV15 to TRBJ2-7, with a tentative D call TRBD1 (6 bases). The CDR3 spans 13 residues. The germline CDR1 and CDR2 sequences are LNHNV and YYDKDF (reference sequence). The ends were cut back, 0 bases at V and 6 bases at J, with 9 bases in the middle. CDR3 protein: CATSRDGGPEQYF. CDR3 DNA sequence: TGTGCCACCAGCAGAGATGGGGGCCCCGAGCAGTACTTC. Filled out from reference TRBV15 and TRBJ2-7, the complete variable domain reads DAMVIQNPRYQVTQFGKPVTLSCSQTLNHNVMYWYQQKSSQAPKLLFHYYDKDFNNEADTPDNFQSRRPNTSFCFLDIRSPGLGDTAMYLCATSRDGGPEQYFGPGTRLTVT.

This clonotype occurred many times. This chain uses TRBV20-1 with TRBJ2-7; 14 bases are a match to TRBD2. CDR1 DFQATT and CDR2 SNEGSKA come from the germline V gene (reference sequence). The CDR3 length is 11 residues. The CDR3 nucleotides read TGCGGGACTAGCGGGAGTTACGAGCAGTACTTC. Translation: CGTSGSYEQYF.

CDR3: CASSSPSSSHSYNEQFF. CDR3 sequence (DNA): TGTGCCAGCAGTTCTCCTTCTAGCTCACACTCCTACAATGAGCAGTTCTTC. The chain couples TRBV28 to TRBJ2-1; a possible D gene is TRBD2 (5 bases). This CDR3 comprises 17 residues. V was pared by 4 bases and J by 0 bases, with 16 bases between. Germline V CDR1 and CDR2: MDHEN, SYDVKM.

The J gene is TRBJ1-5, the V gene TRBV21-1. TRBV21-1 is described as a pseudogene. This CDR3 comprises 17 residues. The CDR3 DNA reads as TGTGCCAGCAGCAAAGAGCTGTTGGGGCTCAGCAATCAGCCCCAGCATTTT. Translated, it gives CASSKELLGLSNQPQHF.

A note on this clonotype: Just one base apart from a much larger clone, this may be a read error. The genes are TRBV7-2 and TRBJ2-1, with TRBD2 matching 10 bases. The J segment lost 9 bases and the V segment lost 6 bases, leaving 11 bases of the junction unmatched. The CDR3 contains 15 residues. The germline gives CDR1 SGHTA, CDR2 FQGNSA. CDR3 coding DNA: TGTGCCAGCAGTCAAGGACCAGCGGGAGGGGTTGAGCAGTTCTTC. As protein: CASSQGPAGGVEQFF. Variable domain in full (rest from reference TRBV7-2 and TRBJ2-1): GAGVSQSPSNKVTEKGKDVELRCDPISGHTALYWYRQSLGQGLEFLIYFQGNSAPDKSGLPSDRFSAERTGGSVSTLTIQRTQQEDSAVYLCASSQGPAGGVEQFFGPGTRLTVL.

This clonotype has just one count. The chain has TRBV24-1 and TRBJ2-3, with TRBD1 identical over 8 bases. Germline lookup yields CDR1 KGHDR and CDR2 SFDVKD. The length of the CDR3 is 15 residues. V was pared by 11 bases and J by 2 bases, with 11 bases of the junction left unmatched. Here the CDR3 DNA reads TGTGCCATCGCCCTCGGACAGGGCCCCACAGATACGCAGTATTTT. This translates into CAIALGQGPTDTQYF.

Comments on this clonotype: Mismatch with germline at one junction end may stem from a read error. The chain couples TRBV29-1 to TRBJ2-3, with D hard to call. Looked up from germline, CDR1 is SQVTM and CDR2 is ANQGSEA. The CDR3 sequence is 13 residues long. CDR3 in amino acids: CSVDFSRPDTQYF. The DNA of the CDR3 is TGCAGCGTTGACTTCAGTCGTCCAGACACGCAGTATTTT.

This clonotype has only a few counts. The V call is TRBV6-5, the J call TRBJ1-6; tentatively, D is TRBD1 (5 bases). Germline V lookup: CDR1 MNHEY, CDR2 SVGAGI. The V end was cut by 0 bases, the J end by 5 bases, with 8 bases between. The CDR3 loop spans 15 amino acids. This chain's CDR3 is CASSYSGTNNSPLHF. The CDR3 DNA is TGTGCCAGCAGTTACTCTGGGACCAATAATTCACCCCTCCACTTT.

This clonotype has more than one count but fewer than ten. The CDR3 nucleotides are TGTGCCAGCAGTGGGACAGGGTTCGGCACCGGGGAGCTGTTTTTT. This translates into CASSGTGFGTGELFF. This rearrangement joins TRBV9 to TRBJ2-2; 9 bases match TRBD1. This CDR3 comprises 15 residues. Germline CDR1 is SGDLS and CDR2 is YYNGEE. J lost 4 bases, V lost 5 bases, and 6 bases had no gene match.

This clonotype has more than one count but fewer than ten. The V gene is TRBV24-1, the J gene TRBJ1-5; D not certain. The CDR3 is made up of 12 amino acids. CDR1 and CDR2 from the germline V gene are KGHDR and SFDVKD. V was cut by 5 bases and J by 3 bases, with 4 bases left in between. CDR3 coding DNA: TGTGCCACCAGTGGCATCAATCAGCCCCAGCATTTT. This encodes CATSGINQPQHF.

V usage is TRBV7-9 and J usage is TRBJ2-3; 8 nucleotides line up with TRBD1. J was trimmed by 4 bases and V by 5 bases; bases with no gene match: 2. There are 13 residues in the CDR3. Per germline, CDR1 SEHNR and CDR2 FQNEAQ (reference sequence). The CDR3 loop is CASSQQGADTQYF. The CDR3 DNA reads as TGTGCCAGCAGCCAACAGGGGGCAGATACGCAGTATTTT.

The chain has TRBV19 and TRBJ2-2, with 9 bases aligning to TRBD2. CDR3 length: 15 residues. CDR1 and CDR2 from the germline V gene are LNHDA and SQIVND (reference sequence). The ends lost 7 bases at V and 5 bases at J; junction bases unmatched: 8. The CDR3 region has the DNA TGTGCCAGTATCCCGGAGGCGGGAGGGACCGGGGAGCTGTTTTTT. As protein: CASIPEAGGTGELFF.

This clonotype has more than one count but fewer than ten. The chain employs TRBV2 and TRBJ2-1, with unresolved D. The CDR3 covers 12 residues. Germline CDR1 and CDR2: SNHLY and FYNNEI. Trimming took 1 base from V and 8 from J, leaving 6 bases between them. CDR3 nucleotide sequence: TGTGCCAGCAGTGAAGTCGGGTATGAGCAGTTCTTC. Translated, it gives CASSEVGYEQFF.

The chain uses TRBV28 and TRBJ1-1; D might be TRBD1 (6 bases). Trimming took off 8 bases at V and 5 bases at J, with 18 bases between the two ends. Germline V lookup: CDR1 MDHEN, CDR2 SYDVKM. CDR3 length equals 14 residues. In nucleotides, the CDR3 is TGTGCCAGCTGGCCCGGGGGGGCGTGGACTGAAGCTTTCTTT. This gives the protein CASWPGGAWTEAFF.

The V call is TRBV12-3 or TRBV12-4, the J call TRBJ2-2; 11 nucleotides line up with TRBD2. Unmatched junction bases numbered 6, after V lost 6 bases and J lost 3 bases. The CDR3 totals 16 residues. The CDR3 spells CASSPVAGGDTGELFF. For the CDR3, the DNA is TGTGCCAGCAGCCCGGTAGCGGGAGGGGACACCGGGGAGCTGTTTTTT.